This T cell receptor beta chain derives from a study of T cell responses to AZD1222 COVID-19 vaccine. Comments on this clone: Its antigen is not identified.

The repertoire was sequenced with immunoSEQ multiplex PCR; TCRdb's copy has only in-frame clones and lacks some. Counted here are roughly 120,000 clones, 87% occurring once; the ten biggest clones make up around 3%. Findings and caveats of the study: At baseline, seropositivity was found in only 6 or 7 AZD1222 recipients.

CDR1 is WNHNN, CDR2 SYGVQD, per germline (reference sequence). V shed 8 bases and J shed 2 bases, with 16 bases lying between them. The CDR3 loop spans 15 amino acids. V is TRBV10-1 and J is TRBJ2-4; D might be TRBD1 or TRBD2, each matching 5 bases. This receptor was obtained from an adult in good health. Sample: peripheral blood, taken on day 0 of AZD1222 vaccination. CDR3 loop: CASLFREGPKNIQYF. The CDR3 nucleotides are TGCGCCAGCCTATTCAGAGAGGGGCCCAAAAACATTCAGTACTTC.